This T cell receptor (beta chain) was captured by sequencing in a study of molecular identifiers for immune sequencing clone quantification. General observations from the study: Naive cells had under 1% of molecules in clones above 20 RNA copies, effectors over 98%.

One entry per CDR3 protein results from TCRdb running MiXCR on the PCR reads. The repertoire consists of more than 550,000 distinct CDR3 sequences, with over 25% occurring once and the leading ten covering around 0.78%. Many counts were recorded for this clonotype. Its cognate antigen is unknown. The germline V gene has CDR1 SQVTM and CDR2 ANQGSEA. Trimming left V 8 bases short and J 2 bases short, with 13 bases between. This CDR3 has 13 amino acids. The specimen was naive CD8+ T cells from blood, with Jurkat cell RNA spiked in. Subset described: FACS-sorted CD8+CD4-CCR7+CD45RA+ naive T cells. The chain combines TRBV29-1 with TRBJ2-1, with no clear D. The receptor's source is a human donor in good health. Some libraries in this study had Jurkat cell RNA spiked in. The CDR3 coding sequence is TGCAGCCCGAAGCTAGGGACCTACAATGAGCAGTTCTTC. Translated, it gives CSPKLGTYNEQFF.